This T cell receptor beta chain derives from a study of cytomegalovirus exposure and HLA in healthy donors (dated by TCRdb to 2017 to 2019). For the wider study: An earlier analysis of some 500 of the donors reported more than 250 Gb of sequence data and 117 million unique TCR beta sequences from 150 million to 200 million T cells. The study used immunosequencing to profile the T cell repertoires of hundreds of subjects and linked those repertoires to cytomegalovirus serostatus. A later analysis re-analyzed previously published TCR beta repertoires from approximately 670 donors and added high-resolution HLA genotyping to study TCR occurrence patterns. On average, around 240,000 unique TCR beta nucleotide sequences were sequenced per donor among a few hundred genotyped donors of the cohort, with around 19% of those sequences being non-productive. Both class I and class II loci were covered by HLA typing, at four-digit resolution. To decide whether each TCR beta V gene segment behaved as functional or pseudogenic, an earlier analysis of nearly 600 of the donors relied on high-throughput TCR beta sequencing. Typing coverage varied by locus: roughly 629-640 donors for A, B, C, DRB1 and DQB1; approximately 560 for DQA1; more than 600 for DPA1; approximately 450 for DPB1. Donor age, sex, ethnicity and CMV serostatus were collected together with the repertoire data. Rather than using new phenotypic data, the later analysis identified candidate immune exposures from TCR beta sequences and from how often those sequences occurred across donors. Besides the first cohort of around 670 subjects, a separate validation cohort made up of roughly 120 different subjects was used. The aim of the study was to test whether cataloging public T cell receptors could identify signatures of past pathogen exposure. An early release that covered roughly 600 HLA-typed donors contained approximately 320 gigabases of sequencing data and around 85 million unique TCR sequences. All discovery cohort repertoires had been generated on a single sequencing platform. Among the roughly 400 genotyped donors, around 81% belonged to the genetic ancestry cluster associated with self-reported Caucasian donors. Roughly 5 DR-DQ haplotypes were handled as single units for association and clustering, since linkage in the cohort was strong. The study combined high-throughput TCR immunosequencing, statistical association of individual TCRs with disease status, and machine learning to predict cytomegalovirus infection status. In a later genetic analysis, genome-wide SNP genotypes for about three fifths of the roughly 670 donors were used, and that subset was treated as a discovery cohort.

There are 14 amino acids in the CDR3, from cysteine to phenylalanine inclusive. Only the CDR3 region is kept as DNA, spanning 42 bases read in frame from base 1. Relative to germline, V is 6 bases shorter and J is 5 bases shorter, with 15 bases between their ends. CDR1 and CDR2 are drawn from the germline V gene: SGHTA, FQGNSA. Receptor libraries were prepared by the immunoSEQ multiplex PCR assay. The multiplex PCR relied on a mix of 60 forward primers for TCR Vbeta segments and 13 reverse primers for TCR Jbeta segments. The CDR3 region of rearranged TCR beta genes was amplified from genomic DNA by a multiplex PCR assay. The Illumina HiSeq System was used to sequence the amplified TCR beta libraries as 87-base-pair reads. The authors' analysis ran thus. A later analysis tallied around 87 million unique TCR beta chains across the 610 or so repertoires, and about 12 million of those chains were shared by two or more donors. A nearest-neighbor algorithm error-corrected the raw reads and collapsed the reads into unique sequences, merging closely related sequences to remove PCR and sequencing errors. To assign V, D and J gene segments, CDR3 sequences were aligned to IMGT reference sequences. For a sequence to be retained, a match of at least six nucleotides was required to both a V gene segment and a J gene segment. Rearrangements were classified as productive when the CDR3 lacked stop codons and remained in frame with V and J, and all other rearrangements were classified as non-productive. CDR3 was defined by IMGT convention, running from the second conserved V-encoded cysteine to the conserved J-encoded phenylalanine. In an earlier analysis of roughly 610 of the donors, sequences lacking an unambiguous match to a single V gene segment were excluded. An earlier analysis of 587 of the donors called V segments functional above 56.7% productive rearrangements and segregating when the between-donor standard deviation exceeded 5%. A statistical classification framework was built to diagnose cytomegalovirus status from the catalog of TCR beta chain sequences. A later analysis assigned V and J genes by comparing TCR nucleotide sequences with IMGT/GENE-DB human TR gene sequences. In a later analysis, CDR3 sequences and most-parsimonious VDJ recombination scenarios were assigned using the TCRdist pipeline. In a later analysis, each TCR beta chain was defined by its CDR3 amino acid sequence together with its V-gene family, and reads without a unique V-gene family were excluded. As a way to deal with suspected cross-contamination and a sequencing artifact, a later analysis dropped 500 to 700 nucleotide sequences that were highly shared and had low generation probability. A later analysis calculated a clonal expansion index for each public chain from normalized within-repertoire ranks of inferred template counts. Generation probabilities in a later analysis came from a VDJ recombination model fitted to out-of-frame rearrangements, and those results were checked against IGoR. Hypergeometric tests were used in a later analysis to score TCR-TCR, TCR-HLA and TCR-CMV co-occurrence, with a repertoire-size bias correction applied to the TCR pairs. False discovery rates were estimated in a later analysis by permuting HLA or CMV assignments 20 times. In a later analysis, co-occurring TCRs were grouped using DBSCAN, with TCRdist sequence similarity added in when clustering inside HLA-allele-positive subsets. Repertoires with fewer than 30,000 or more than 120,000 public chains, plus five repertoires with anomalous nucleotide sharing, were excluded from co-occurrence clustering. Held by TCRdb, this immuneACCESS table contains in-frame sequences only and omits some clones. Under half of the omission traces to an unresolved V gene where checked; the cause of the rest is unknown. V, J and clone size reflect that table, while D and trimming were determined from the DNA. The sample table holds about 170,000 clones, of which about 80% were seen once. The top ten hold around 0.98% of the sample.

The cohort comprised around 690 healthy bone marrow donors. At the time of sampling, every cohort member was nominally healthy, though immune exposures that went unrecorded were likely present. The donor was CMV seropositive and belonged to the group of 250 to 300 seropositive cohort members. Every donor gave a peripheral blood sample, and the peripheral blood mononuclear cells from that sample were used for TCR beta sequencing. The Qiagen DNeasy Blood Extraction Kit was used to extract genomic DNA from the blood cell samples. About this clone: The specificity of this receptor is unknown. The record has no base qualities; no much larger clone is one base away.

General findings and caveats noted by the study authors: At a false discovery rate of 0.05, a later analysis linked roughly 17,000 TCR beta sequences to specific HLA alleles. A later genetic analysis associated a missense DCLRE1C variant with V-gene and J-gene trimming of TCR beta chains, and an independent cohort replicated the association. In vitro tests confirmed that a few of the cytomegalovirus-associated TCR beta chains recognize cytomegalovirus antigens. The presence/absence analyses assumed that sequencing depth was roughly uniform across donors, and that assumption may not be true. Assigning TCR associations to individual alleles was difficult when HLA alleles, especially DR and DQ, strongly co-occurred. A further reported finding was that TCR beta sequences accurately predicted the HLA-A and HLA-B alleles for most subjects in the first cohort. In both the original and validation cohorts, the classifier was reported to diagnose cytomegalovirus status with high specificity and sensitivity. In a later analysis, the rate of TCR association differed among HLA loci, with DRB1 alleles having the most associated TCRs and HLA-C alleles having the fewest. According to a later analysis, parvovirus B19, influenza, CMV and Epstein-Barr virus appeared linked to several top co-occurrence clusters. Because the 87-base-pair reads could not distinguish some IMGT-functional V segments, including TRBV6-2 and TRBV6-3, those segments were excluded. Because HLA typing was missing for some donors at each locus, association tests included only the typed subset. The cohort was sequenced for TCR beta chains only, and without alpha or paired-chain data the features that could be detected were limited. Correlated functional status among segregating V segments might be attributable to linkage disequilibrium, but an unknown experimental factor could not be ruled out. In a later analysis, HLA-associated TCR beta chains showed more clonal expansion and lower generation probabilities than non-associated chains that were equally common. In a later analysis, most CMV-associated TCR beta chains were found to appear HLA-restricted, with HLA associations seemingly driven largely by CMV exposure. A group of highly shared sequence variants was considered likely to be a technical artifact of the sequencing pipeline. In an earlier analysis of around 500 of the donors, most TCR beta V segments appeared in productive rearrangements about 87% or about 30% of the time, broadly matching IMGT annotations. Across donors, most TCR sequences were observed very rarely, whereas some public TCRs were present in many individuals. Because counts were too low, seventeen rarely observed V segments, including chromosome 9 orphons, were excluded from the earlier analysis of some 540 of the donors. In the study, 150 to 200 TCR beta chains were listed as associated with cytomegalovirus. It was suggested by the authors that the approach could potentially be generalized to other disease states and immunological phenotypes. According to a later genetic analysis, donors in an Asian-associated ancestry cluster had fewer N-insertions in productive TCRs than the approximately 670-donor mean. CMV serostatus was the only immune exposure information available for the cohort.

Source material: PBMCs. The receptor's source is a woman aged 45-60 years in good health and CMV-seropositive. The sequence joins TRBV7-2 to TRBJ2-3, with no D gene named confidently. The CDR3 region: CASRVGFGLDTQYF. Here is the DNA: TGTGCCAGCAGGGTGGGCTTTGGTTTAGATACGCAGTATTTT.